This T cell receptor (beta chain) was sequenced during a study of Ad26.COV2.S vaccination and SARS-CoV-2 variants. Using immunoSEQ multiplex PCR, the repertoire was profiled, and TCRdb retains in-frame clones only, with some absent. Seen here are a few hundred thousand clones, 83% observed once, and the top ten hold around 7.3%. Comments on this clone: Its target is unknown.

The germline V gene encodes CDR1 SEHNR and CDR2 FQNEAQ (reference sequence). The V end lost 5 bases, the J end lost 2 bases, and 11 bases lay between the germline ends. CDR3 length: 14 amino acids. The study, taken as a whole, reports: From the TCR breadth and depth analyses, total T cell responses may have been underestimated.

Indicated treatment: approximately 18 received Ad26.COV2.S at low or high dose, single or two shots; roughly 5 received placebo; per-sample allocation not given. Collection of samples fell on day 63 after the first vaccine or placebo injection. The origin of this receptor is a person between 18 and 65 years old who received the Ad26.COV2.S COVID-19 vaccine or a placebo. This rearrangement joins TRBV7-9 to TRBJ2-3; tentative D call: TRBD2 (6 bases). The starting material was peripheral blood, obtained in a trial of Ad26.COV2.S vaccine versus placebo. The CDR3 DNA follows: TGTGCCAGCAGCCGTAGCGGAAACACAGATACGCAGTATTTT. This codes for CASSRSGNTDTQYF.